This T cell receptor (beta chain) was captured by sequencing in a study of blood T cell repertoires in COVID-19. About the research overall: There were acute and convalescent COVID-19 samples, and they came from the United States, Italy and Spain. Sources were T cells, B-cell-depleted T cells, or PBMCs; the material itself was cDNA or gDNA.

V lost 0 bases to trimming and J lost 2 bases, with 10 bases between them. The CDR3 has 15 residues. The germline V gene encodes CDR1 KGHSH and CDR2 LQKENI. The Seattle patients joined while their infection was active and were tracked longitudinally afterward. Study processing details: By means of reference gene primer amplification, nucleated cell counts were estimated. Sequencing used immunoSEQ multiplex PCR; TCRdb keeps in-frame clones, though not all of them. V and J calls plus clone size are reproduced from that table; the DNA served to infer D and trimming. The repertoire holds 250,000 to 350,000 clones, with roughly 84% as singletons.

The sequence was collected from a human donor with COVID-19, enrolled during active disease. The donor label of this sample is uncertain. What was sequenced was peripheral blood. The chain recombines TRBV18 with TRBJ2-5; D remains unclear. CDR3 in DNA: TGTGCCAGCTCACCACCGAACAGCCTTCAAGAGACCCAGTACTTC. Encoded protein: CASSPPNSLQETQYF.